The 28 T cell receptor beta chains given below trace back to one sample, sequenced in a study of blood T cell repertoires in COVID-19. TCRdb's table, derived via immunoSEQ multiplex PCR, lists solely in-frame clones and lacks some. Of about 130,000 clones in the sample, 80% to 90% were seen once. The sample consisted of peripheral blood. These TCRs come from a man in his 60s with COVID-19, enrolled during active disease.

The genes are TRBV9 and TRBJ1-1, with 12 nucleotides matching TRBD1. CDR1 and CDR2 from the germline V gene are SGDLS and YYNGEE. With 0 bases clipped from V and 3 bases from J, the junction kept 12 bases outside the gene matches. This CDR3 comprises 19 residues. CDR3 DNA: TGTGCCAGCAGCGTAGAACGGTCCGGGACAGGGGGCCAGTACACTGAAGCTTTCTTT. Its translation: CASSVERSGTGGQYTEAFF.

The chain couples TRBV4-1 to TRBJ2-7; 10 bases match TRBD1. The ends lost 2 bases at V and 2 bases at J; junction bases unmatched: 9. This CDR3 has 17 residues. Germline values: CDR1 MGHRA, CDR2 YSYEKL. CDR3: CASSQHRDRGVTYEQYF. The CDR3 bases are TGCGCCAGCAGCCAACACCGGGACAGGGGTGTGACCTACGAGCAGTACTTC.

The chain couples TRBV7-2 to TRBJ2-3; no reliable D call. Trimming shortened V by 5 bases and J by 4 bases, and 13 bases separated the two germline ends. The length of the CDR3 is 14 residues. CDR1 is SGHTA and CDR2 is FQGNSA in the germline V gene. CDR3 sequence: CASSPTSLPDTQYF. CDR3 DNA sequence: TGTGCCAGCAGCCCTACCTCCCTCCCAGATACGCAGTATTTT.

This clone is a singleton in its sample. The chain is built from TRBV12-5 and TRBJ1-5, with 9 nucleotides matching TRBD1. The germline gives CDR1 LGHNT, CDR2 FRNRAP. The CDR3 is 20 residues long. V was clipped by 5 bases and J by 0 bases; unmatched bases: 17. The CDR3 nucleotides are TGTGCTAGTGGTCCAGACCCCGGGACAGGGCGAGGGATTAGCAATCAGCCCCAGCATTTT. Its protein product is CASGPDPGTGRGISNQPQHF.

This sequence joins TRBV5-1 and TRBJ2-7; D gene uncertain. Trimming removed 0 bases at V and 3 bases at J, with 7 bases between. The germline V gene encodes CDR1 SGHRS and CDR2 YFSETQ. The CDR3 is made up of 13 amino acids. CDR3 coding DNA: TGCGCCAGCAGCTTGGACGAACTCTACGAGCAGTACTTC. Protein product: CASSLDELYEQYF.

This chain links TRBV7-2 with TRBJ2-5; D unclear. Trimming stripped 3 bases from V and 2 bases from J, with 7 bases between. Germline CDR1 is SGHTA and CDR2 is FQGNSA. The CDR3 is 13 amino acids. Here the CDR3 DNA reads TGTGCCAGCAGCTTTGACACTCAAGAGACCCAGTACTTC. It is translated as CASSFDTQETQYF. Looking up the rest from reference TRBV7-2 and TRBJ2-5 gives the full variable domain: GAGVSQSPSNKVTEKGKDVELRCDPISGHTALYWYRQSLGQGLEFLIYFQGNSAPDKSGLPSDRFSAERTGGSVSTLTIQRTQQEDSAVYLCASSFDTQETQYFGPGTRLLVL.

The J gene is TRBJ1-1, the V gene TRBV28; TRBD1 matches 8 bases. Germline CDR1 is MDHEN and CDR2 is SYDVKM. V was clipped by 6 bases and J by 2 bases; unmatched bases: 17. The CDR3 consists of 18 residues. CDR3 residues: CASSRSDFRQGRNTEAFF. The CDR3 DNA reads TGTGCCAGCAGCCGGTCAGACTTTCGACAGGGGCGAAACACTGAAGCTTTCTTT.

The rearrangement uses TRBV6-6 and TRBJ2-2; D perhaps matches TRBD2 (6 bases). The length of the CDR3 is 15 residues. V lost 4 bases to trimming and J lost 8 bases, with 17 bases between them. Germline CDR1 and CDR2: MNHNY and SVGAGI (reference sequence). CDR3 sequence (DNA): TGTGCCAGCAGTTCAACCGGGGGTTCCAGAGGGGAGCTGTTTTTT. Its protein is CASSSTGGSRGELFF.

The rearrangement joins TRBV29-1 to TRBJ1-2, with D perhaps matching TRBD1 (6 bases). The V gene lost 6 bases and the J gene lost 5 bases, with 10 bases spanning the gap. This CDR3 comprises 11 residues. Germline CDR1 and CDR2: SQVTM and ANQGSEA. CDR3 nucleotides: TGCAGCGTCGCCGGACAGTATGGCTACACCTTC. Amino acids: CSVAGQYGYTF.

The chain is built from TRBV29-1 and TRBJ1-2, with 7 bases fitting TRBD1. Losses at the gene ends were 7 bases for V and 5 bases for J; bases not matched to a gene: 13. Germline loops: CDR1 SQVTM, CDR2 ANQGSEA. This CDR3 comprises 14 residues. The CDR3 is CSATGTDLFYGYTF. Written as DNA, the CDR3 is TGCAGCGCTACCGGGACAGACCTTTTTTATGGCTACACCTTC.

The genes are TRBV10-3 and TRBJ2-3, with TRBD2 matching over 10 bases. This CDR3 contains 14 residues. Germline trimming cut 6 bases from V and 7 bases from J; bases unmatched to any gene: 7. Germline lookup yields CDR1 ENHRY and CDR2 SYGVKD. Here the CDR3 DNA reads TGTGCCATCAGACCCGTTAGCGGGGGGCATACGCAGTATTTT. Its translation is CAIRPVSGGHTQYF.

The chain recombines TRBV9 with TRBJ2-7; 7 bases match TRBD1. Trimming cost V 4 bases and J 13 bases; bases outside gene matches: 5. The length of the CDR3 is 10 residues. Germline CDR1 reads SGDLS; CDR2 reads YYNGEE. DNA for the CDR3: TGTGCCAGCAGCTCTAGGGACAGATACTTC. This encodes CASSSRDRYF.

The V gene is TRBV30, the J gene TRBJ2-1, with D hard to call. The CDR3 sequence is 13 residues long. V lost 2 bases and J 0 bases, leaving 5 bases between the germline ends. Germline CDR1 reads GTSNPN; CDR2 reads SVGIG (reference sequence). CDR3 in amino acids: CAWSYSSYNEQFF. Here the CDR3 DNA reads TGTGCCTGGAGTTATAGCTCCTACAATGAGCAGTTCTTC.

The CDR3 DNA sequence: TGTGCCAGCAAGAGCAGGGTTGGAAACACCATATATTTT. It encodes CASKSRVGNTIYF. The chain has TRBV6-5 and TRBJ1-3, with a possible D match to TRBD1 (5 bases). V shed 7 bases and J shed 3 bases, with 10 bases lying between them. CDR1 is MNHEY, CDR2 SVGAGI, per germline. The CDR3 length is 13 residues.

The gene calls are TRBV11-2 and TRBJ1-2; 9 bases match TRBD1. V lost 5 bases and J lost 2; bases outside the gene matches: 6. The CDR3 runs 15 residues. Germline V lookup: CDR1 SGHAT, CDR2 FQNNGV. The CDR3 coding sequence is TGTGCCAGCAGCCCCGGGGGACAGGGCAACTATGGCTACACCTTC. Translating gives CASSPGGQGNYGYTF.

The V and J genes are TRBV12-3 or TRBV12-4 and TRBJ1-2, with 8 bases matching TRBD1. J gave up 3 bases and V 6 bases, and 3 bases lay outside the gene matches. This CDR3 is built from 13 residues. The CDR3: CASRQQGDYGYTF. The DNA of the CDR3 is TGTGCCAGCAGGCAACAGGGGGACTATGGCTACACCTTC.

DNA of the CDR3: TGTGCCAGCAGCCCAGCCTTTGGGGGCTATGGAAACACCATATATTTT. Amino acid sequence: CASSPAFGGYGNTIYF. The chain has TRBV3-1 (or the pseudogene TRBV3-2) and TRBJ1-3, with D perhaps TRBD1 (6 bases). Germline lookup yields CDR1 LGHDT and CDR2 YNNKEL (reference sequence). Trimming took off 4 bases at V and 3 bases at J, with 16 bases between the two ends. The CDR3 totals 16 residues.

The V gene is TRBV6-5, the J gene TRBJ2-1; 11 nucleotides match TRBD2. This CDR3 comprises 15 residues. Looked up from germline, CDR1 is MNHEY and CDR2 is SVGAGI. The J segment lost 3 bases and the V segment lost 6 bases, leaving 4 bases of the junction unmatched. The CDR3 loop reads CASSVTSGGYNEQFF. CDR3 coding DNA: TGTGCCAGCAGCGTTACTAGCGGGGGCTACAATGAGCAGTTCTTC.

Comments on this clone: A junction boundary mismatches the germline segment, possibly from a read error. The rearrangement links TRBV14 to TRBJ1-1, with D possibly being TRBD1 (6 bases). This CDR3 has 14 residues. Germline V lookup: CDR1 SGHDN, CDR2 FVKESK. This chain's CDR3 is CASRQGPGRGEAFF. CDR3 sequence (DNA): TGTGCCAGCAGGCAAGGTCCTGGCAGGGGTGAAGCTTTCTTT.

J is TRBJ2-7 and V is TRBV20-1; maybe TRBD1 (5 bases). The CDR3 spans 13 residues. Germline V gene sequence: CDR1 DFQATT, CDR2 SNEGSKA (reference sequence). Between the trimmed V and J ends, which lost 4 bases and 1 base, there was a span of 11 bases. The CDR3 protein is CSATDAGSYEQYF. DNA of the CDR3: TGCAGTGCTACTGATGCAGGGTCCTACGAGCAGTACTTC.

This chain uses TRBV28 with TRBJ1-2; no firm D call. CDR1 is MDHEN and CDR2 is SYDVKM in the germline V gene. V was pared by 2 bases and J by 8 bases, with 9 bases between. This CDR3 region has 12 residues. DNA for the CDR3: TGTGCCAGCAGTTTACGCGGGGAGGGCTACACCTTC. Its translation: CASSLRGEGYTF.

The CDR3 nucleotides are TGTGCCAGCAGCTCCGGCACAGATACGCAGTATTTT. It encodes CASSSGTDTQYF. The chain joins TRBV7-2 to TRBJ2-3; no clear D. This CDR3 has 12 residues. Looked up from germline, CDR1 is SGHTA and CDR2 is FQGNSA. V lost 4 bases and J lost 1, with 3 bases in between. The whole variable domain, filled in from reference TRBV7-2 and TRBJ2-3, reads GAGVSQSPSNKVTEKGKDVELRCDPISGHTALYWYRQSLGQGLEFLIYFQGNSAPDKSGLPSDRFSAERTGGSVSTLTIQRTQQEDSAVYLCASSSGTDTQYFGPGTRLTVL.

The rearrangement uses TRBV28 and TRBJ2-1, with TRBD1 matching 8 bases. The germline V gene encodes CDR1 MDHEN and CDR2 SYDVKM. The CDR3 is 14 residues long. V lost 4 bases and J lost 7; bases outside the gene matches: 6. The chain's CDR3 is CASSSGQGWNEQFF. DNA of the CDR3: TGTGCCAGCAGTTCAGGACAGGGATGGAATGAGCAGTTCTTC.

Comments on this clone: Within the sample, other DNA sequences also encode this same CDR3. The CDR3 here is CASSVGQGDLYNEQFF. The CDR3, as DNA: TGTGCCAGCAGCGTAGGTCAGGGGGACCTATACAATGAGCAGTTCTTC. The chain carries TRBV9 and TRBJ2-1; 7 nucleotides agree with TRBD1. CDR1 is SGDLS, CDR2 YYNGEE, per germline. The CDR3 sequence is 16 residues long. The V and J ends lost 0 bases and 4 bases, in that order; junction bases with no gene match: 7.

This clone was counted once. CDR3 in DNA: TGTGCCACCAGTGACACAGGGGGCAATCAGCCCCAGCATTTT. Its protein product is CATSDTGGNQPQHF. The V gene is TRBV24-1, the J gene TRBJ1-5, with 7 bases that match TRBD1. The CDR3 consists of 14 residues. CDR1 and CDR2 (germline): KGHDR, SFDVKD. The V and J ends lost 4 bases and 2 bases, in that order; junction bases with no gene match: 1.

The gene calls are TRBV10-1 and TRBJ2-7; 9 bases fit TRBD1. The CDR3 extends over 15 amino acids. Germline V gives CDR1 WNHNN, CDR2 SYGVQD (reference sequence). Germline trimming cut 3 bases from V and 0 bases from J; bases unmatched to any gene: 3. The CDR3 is CASSDGTGSSYEQYF. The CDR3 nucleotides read TGCGCCAGCAGTGACGGGACAGGGAGCTCCTACGAGCAGTACTTC.

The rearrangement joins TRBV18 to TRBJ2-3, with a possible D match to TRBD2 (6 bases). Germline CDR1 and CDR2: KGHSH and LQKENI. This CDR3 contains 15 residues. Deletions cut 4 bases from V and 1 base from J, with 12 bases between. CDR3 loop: CASSRGVPGTDTQYF. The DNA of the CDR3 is TGTGCCAGCTCACGGGGGGTGCCTGGCACAGATACGCAGTATTTT.

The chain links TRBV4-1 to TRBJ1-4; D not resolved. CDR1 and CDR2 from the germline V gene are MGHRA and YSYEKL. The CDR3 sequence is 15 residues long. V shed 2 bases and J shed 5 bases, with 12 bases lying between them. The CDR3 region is CASSQSRGVNEKLFF. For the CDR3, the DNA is TGCGCCAGCAGCCAATCTCGGGGAGTGAATGAAAAACTGTTTTTT.